These 11 T cell receptor beta chains share one sample of origin, sequenced in a study of shared clonotypes between healthy human individuals. Sequenced by immunoSEQ multiplex PCR; TCRdb stores in-frame clones only, minus some. This table holds 2 million to 3 million clones, roughly 92% found once. The sequenced sample was naive CD4+ T cells sorted from blood. Described subset: CD45RA+ positively selected. The receptors shown here come from a man between 18 and 29 years old in good health.

This chain uses TRBV6-6 with TRBJ1-2; weak D call: TRBD1 (5 bases). Between the trimmed V and J ends, which lost 8 bases and 4 bases, there was a span of 14 bases. CDR3 length: 13 amino acids. Germline V gives CDR1 MNHNY, CDR2 SVGAGI (reference sequence). DNA of the CDR3: TGTGCCAGCGGCACAGGAATCGCCTATGGCTACACCTTC. It encodes CASGTGIAYGYTF.

In nucleotides, the CDR3 is TGTGCCAGCAGCGCAGCGGGGGGCGCGTACGAGCAGTACTTC. This gives the protein CASSAAGGAYEQYF. The chain carries TRBV11-2 and TRBJ2-7; the match to TRBD2 covers 9 bases. The germline CDR1 and CDR2 sequences are SGHAT and FQNNGV. The CDR3 is 14 amino acids. Unmatched junction bases numbered 6, after V lost 5 bases and J lost 4 bases.

DNA for the CDR3: TGTGCCAGCAGTGACGCCGGGACAGGGCACACGAATGAGCAGTTCTTC. It specifies CASSDAGTGHTNEQFF. The V call is TRBV5-4, the J call TRBJ2-1, with 9 bases aligning to TRBD1. This CDR3 has 16 residues. Looked up from germline, CDR1 is SGHNT and CDR2 is YYREEE (reference sequence). The trim removed 5 bases at V and 7 bases at J, leaving 13 bases unmatched.

The J gene is TRBJ1-1, the V gene TRBV4-1, with 9 bases fitting TRBD1. The CDR3 covers 14 residues. Trimming took 4 bases from V and 8 from J; bases not matched to a gene: 8. From germline, CDR1 is MGHRA and CDR2 YSYEKL. The CDR3 sequence: CASSPRDRVAEAFF. The CDR3 bases are TGCGCCAGCAGCCCTCGGGACAGGGTGGCCGAAGCTTTCTTT.

The CDR3 DNA reads as TGTGCCAGCAGCCTTGGACCTAACACAGATACGCAGTATTTT. Residues: CASSLGPNTDTQYF. The chain carries TRBV7-9 and TRBJ2-3; D remains unclear. The CDR3 totals 14 residues. Looked up from germline, CDR1 is SEHNR and CDR2 is FQNEAQ (reference sequence). The V gene lost 5 bases and the J gene lost 2 bases, with 11 bases spanning the gap.

The V and J genes are TRBV11-2 and TRBJ2-1; 9 nucleotides agree with TRBD1. Unmatched junction bases numbered 6, after V lost 5 bases and J lost 7 bases. This CDR3 comprises 14 residues. CDR1 and CDR2 (germline): SGHAT, FQNNGV. CDR3 nucleotide sequence: TGTGCCAGCAGCCCTCGGGACAGGGAAAATGAGCAGTTCTTC. It encodes CASSPRDRENEQFF.

The V call is TRBV6-5, the J call TRBJ2-3, with D possibly called TRBD1 or TRBD2 (5 bases each). Trimming took 7 bases from V and 0 from J, leaving 11 bases between them. The CDR3 spans 14 residues. The germline V gene encodes CDR1 MNHEY and CDR2 SVGAGI. The CDR3 DNA is TGTGCCAGCAAGTACGGGGCGAGCACAGATACGCAGTATTTT. It yields the protein CASKYGASTDTQYF.

This clone was observed a single time. V gene TRBV29-1 combines with J gene TRBJ2-1; the D gene is possibly TRBD1 (5 bases). V dropped 1 base and J dropped 6 bases, with 10 bases sitting between them. CDR3 size: 13 residues. CDR1 and CDR2 from the germline V gene are SQVTM and ANQGSEA. The CDR3 here is CSVEGRALNEQFF. The DNA of the CDR3 is TGCAGCGTTGAAGGCAGGGCGCTCAATGAGCAGTTCTTC.

The CDR3 reads CASSRLGAGSYNSPLHF. The CDR3 nucleotides read TGTGCCAGCAGCCGCTTGGGGGCAGGCTCCTATAATTCACCCCTCCACTTT. The V call is TRBV7-2, the J call TRBJ1-6; TRBD1 might be the D (6 bases). CDR3 length equals 17 residues. The V and J ends lost 5 bases and 0 bases respectively, with 14 bases between them. Germline V gene sequence: CDR1 SGHTA, CDR2 FQGNSA.

As for this clone: The same CDR3 can be traced to other DNA sequences in this sample. The chain recombines TRBV14 with TRBJ2-5; D gene ambiguous. V was shortened by 3 bases and J by 4 bases, with 3 bases between the two germline ends. CDR1 SGHDN and CDR2 FVKESK come from the germline V gene. The CDR3 is made up of 11 amino acids. In DNA, the CDR3 is TGTGCCAGCAGCCAGACAGAGACCCAGTACTTC. It specifies CASSQTETQYF.

Notes on this clone: The sample holds other DNA sequences that translate to the same CDR3. The V call is TRBV30, the J call TRBJ1-4, with a possible D match to TRBD1 (5 bases). The CDR3 covers 14 residues. Germline V gene data show CDR1 as GTSNPN and CDR2 as SVGIG (reference sequence). The ends were cut back, 0 bases at V and 4 bases at J, with 9 bases in the middle. CDR3 in amino acids: CAWSVGQGNEKLFF. For the CDR3, the DNA is TGTGCCTGGAGTGTCGGGCAGGGTAATGAAAAACTGTTTTTT.